The clone carrying this T cell receptor (beta chain) came up once. The entry originates in a study of cytomegalovirus exposure and HLA in healthy donors. V shed 5 bases, J shed 0 bases, and the junction held 6 bases outside the gene matches. CDR1 is SGHTA and CDR2 is FQGNSA in the germline V gene. This CDR3 has 17 residues. 13 Jbeta primers and 60 Vbeta primers were used for the PCR. Clones were read by immunoSEQ multiplex PCR, and TCRdb kept only the in-frame ones, dropping some. The repertoire includes around 110,000 clones, roughly 68% of them detected once, and over 2% sits in the top ten. The sample comprised PBMCs. This sequence joins TRBV7-2 and TRBJ2-3; 12 nucleotides match TRBD2. The clonotype comes from a woman in her 30s in good health and CMV-seronegative. The CDR3 sequence: CASSRLAGVGSTDTQYF. CDR3 nucleotides: TGTGCCAGCAGCCGACTAGCGGGAGTGGGGAGCACAGATACGCAGTATTTT.